These 31 T cell receptor beta chains originate from one sample sequenced in a study of shared clonotypes between healthy human individuals. The repertoire was sequenced with immunoSEQ multiplex PCR; TCRdb's copy has only in-frame clones and lacks some. The sample consists of about 530,000 clones, about 80% of them appearing once. The sequenced sample was PBMCs. These receptors originate from a woman between 35 and 50 years old in good health. Some clones in this sample may be carry-over from other donors' samples.

The chain is built from TRBV9 and TRBJ2-7, with 9 bases fitting TRBD1. The CDR3 runs to 15 residues. After removal of 3 bases from V and 6 bases from J, the junction contained 10 bases not matched to a gene. Germline loops: CDR1 SGDLS, CDR2 YYNGEE. CDR3 region: CASSGNNNRGREQYF. In DNA form, the CDR3 reads TGTGCCAGCAGCGGGAACAACAACAGGGGGCGCGAGCAGTACTTC. The whole variable domain, remainder taken from reference TRBV9 and TRBJ2-7, is DSGVTQTPKHLITATGQRVTLRCSPRSGDLSVYWYQQSLDQGLQFLIQYYNGEERAKGNILERFSAQQFPDLHSELNLSSLELGDSALYFCASSGNNNRGREQYFGPGTRLTVT.

This sequence joins TRBV7-2 and TRBJ2-5, with unresolved D. The V gene lost 4 bases and the J gene lost 6 bases, with 15 bases spanning the gap. This CDR3 is 14 amino acids long. Germline CDR1 reads SGHTA; CDR2 reads FQGNSA. The chain's CDR3 is CASSSTGPYQTQYF. The CDR3 nucleotides are TGTGCCAGCAGCTCAACTGGGCCCTACCAGACCCAGTACTTC.

V gene TRBV30 combines with J gene TRBJ1-3, with D perhaps matching TRBD1 (5 bases). Trimming pared 4 bases from V and 2 bases from J, leaving 9 bases between. The CDR3 spans 13 residues. Germline lookup yields CDR1 GTSNPN and CDR2 SVGIG (reference sequence). CDR3 loop: CAWISGAGNTIYF. The CDR3 DNA follows: TGTGCCTGGATCTCGGGGGCTGGAAACACCATATATTTT.

Points on this clone: This sample includes further DNA sequences coding for the same CDR3. The chain carries TRBV7-2 and TRBJ2-3; TRBD2 agrees at 14 bases. Germline CDR1 and CDR2: SGHTA and FQGNSA. With V trimmed by 5 bases and J by 4 bases, 5 bases remained unmatched. The CDR3 runs 16 residues. The CDR3 here is CASSPRLAGGPDTQYF. The CDR3 DNA reads as TGTGCCAGCAGCCCTAGACTAGCGGGAGGGCCAGATACGCAGTATTTT.

This clone was observed once. This chain joins TRBV5-1 and TRBJ2-3, with D unresolved. CDR3 length: 15 amino acids. V was pared by 4 bases and J by 0 bases, with 12 bases between. Germline loops: CDR1 SGHRS, CDR2 YFSETQ. DNA of the CDR3: TGCGCCAGCAGCCCGAGCATGAGTAGCACAGATACGCAGTATTTT. As protein: CASSPSMSSTDTQYF.

The chain links TRBV7-9 to TRBJ2-5; 12 bases map to TRBD2. V gave up 6 bases and J gave up 14 bases; unmatched junction bases: 7. Germline CDR1 SEHNR, CDR2 FQNEAQ (reference sequence). The CDR3 has 12 amino acids. This CDR3 is CASSNRTSGTYF. The CDR3, as DNA: TGTGCCAGCAGTAATCGGACTAGCGGGACCTACTTC.

The chain employs TRBV19 and TRBJ2-1; 7 nucleotides match TRBD2. Germline CDR1 LNHDA, CDR2 SQIVND (reference sequence). Trimming at V came to 0 bases and at J to 7 bases, leaving 15 bases not matched to a gene. This CDR3 region has 18 residues. CDR3 coding DNA: TGTGCCAGTAGTATAGAAGTCAGGGTCGGAGCGGGACCTAATGAGCAGTTCTTC. It specifies CASSIEVRVGAGPNEQFF. The entire variable domain, with the rest obtained from reference TRBV19 and TRBJ2-1, is as follows: DGGITQSPKYLFRKEGQNVTLSCEQNLNHDAMYWYRQDPGQGLRLIYYSQIVNDFQKGDIAEGYSVSREKKESFPLTVTSAQKNPTAFYLCASSIEVRVGAGPNEQFFGPGTRLTVL.

The chain has TRBV28 and TRBJ1-2; no definite D call. This CDR3 has 15 amino acids. V was trimmed by 7 bases and J by 7 bases, leaving 22 bases between them. Germline CDR1 and CDR2: MDHEN and SYDVKM. The CDR3 sequence: CASTSTDGRRSGYTF. The CDR3 DNA reads as TGTGCCAGCACGTCGACGGACGGACGGAGGAGTGGCTACACCTTC.

CDR3 amino acids: CASSGRTGNGYTF. The CDR3 DNA follows: TGTGCCAGTAGTGGACGGACAGGGAATGGCTACACCTTC. The rearrangement joins TRBV19 to TRBJ1-2; 8 nucleotides match TRBD1. Trimming removed 5 bases from V and 6 bases from J; junction bases left unmatched: 5. The CDR3 spans 13 residues. Germline assignment: CDR1 LNHDA and CDR2 SQIVND (reference sequence).

CDR3 region: CASSVSSGRVAGELFF. The CDR3 bases are TGTGCCAGCAGCGTATCCAGCGGGAGAGTGGCCGGGGAGCTGTTTTTT. J is TRBJ2-2 and V is TRBV9; 8 bases match TRBD2. V was pared by 1 base and J by 6 bases, with 8 bases of the junction left unmatched. CDR3 length: 16 residues. Germline V gene lookup returns CDR1 SGDLS and CDR2 YYNGEE.

The gene calls are TRBV4-2 and TRBJ2-1, with 9 bases lining up with TRBD2. V was clipped by 0 bases and J by 8 bases; unmatched bases: 11. In germline, CDR1 is LGHNA, CDR2 YNFKEQ. The CDR3 spans 17 residues. CDR3 residues: CASSQEAGGRAGYEQFF. The CDR3 DNA sequence: TGTGCCAGCAGCCAAGAAGCTGGCGGGAGGGCAGGATATGAGCAGTTCTTC.

The chain carries TRBV7-8 and TRBJ1-4; 9 bases are shared with TRBD1. The trim removed 4 bases at V and 8 bases at J, leaving 8 bases unmatched. This CDR3 spans 15 amino acids. Germline V CDR1 and CDR2: SGHVS, FQNEAQ. CDR3 protein: CASSSYRGRREKLFF. The CDR3 nucleotides are TGTGCCAGCAGCTCGTACAGGGGGCGTAGGGAAAAACTGTTTTTT.

This clone was seen ten or more times. This same CDR3 is encoded by further DNA sequences in the sample. The chain recombines TRBV25-1 with TRBJ1-1; no definite D call. Germline V CDR1 and CDR2: MGHDK, SYGVNS. CDR3 length: 14 residues. Trimming removed 4 bases at V and 1 base at J, with 10 bases between. The CDR3 nucleotides are TGTGCCAGCAGTGGGGCAGGACGGAACACTGAAGCTTTCTTT. This codes for CASSGAGRNTEAFF.

The J gene is TRBJ1-5, the V gene TRBV9; TRBD1 might be the D (6 bases). From germline, CDR1 is SGDLS and CDR2 YYNGEE. Trimming took off 3 bases at V and 1 base at J, with 11 bases between the two ends. The CDR3 has 15 amino acids. CDR3 DNA sequence: TGTGCCAGCAGCGCTGACGGACAGAGCAATCAGCCCCAGCATTTT. Amino acids: CASSADGQSNQPQHF.

This sequence joins TRBV7-9 and TRBJ2-2, with D unresolved. The V end lost 2 bases, the J end lost 6 bases, and 7 bases lay between the germline ends. The CDR3 is 13 amino acids. CDR1 and CDR2 from the germline V gene are SEHNR and FQNEAQ (reference sequence). This chain's CDR3 is CASSLLSAGELFF. CDR3 nucleotides: TGTGCCAGCAGCTTACTATCGGCCGGGGAGCTGTTTTTT. Full variable domain (remainder filled in from reference TRBV7-9 and TRBJ2-2): DTGVSQNPRHKITKRGQNVTFRCDPISEHNRLYWYRQTLGQGPEFLTYFQNEAQLEKSRLLSDRFSAERPKGSFSTLEIQRTEQGDSAMYLCASSLLSAGELFFGEGSRLTVL.

This clone appeared many times. The rearrangement uses TRBV9 and TRBJ2-5; a weak D match, TRBD1 (6 bases). The V end was cut by 1 base, the J end by 5 bases, with 15 bases between. In germline, CDR1 is SGDLS, CDR2 YYNGEE. The CDR3 is made up of 15 amino acids. The CDR3 loop is CASSVFGGGEETQYF. CDR3 DNA: TGTGCCAGCAGCGTATTTGGGGGCGGAGAGGAGACCCAGTACTTC. The variable domain in full, completed from reference TRBV9 and TRBJ2-5, reads DSGVTQTPKHLITATGQRVTLRCSPRSGDLSVYWYQQSLDQGLQFLIQYYNGEERAKGNILERFSAQQFPDLHSELNLSSLELGDSALYFCASSVFGGGEETQYFGPGTRLLVL.

The rearrangement uses TRBV6-1 and TRBJ1-1, with D unresolved. This CDR3 is built from 14 residues. With 5 bases removed from V and 4 bases from J, the gap between germline ends came to 14 bases. Germline V gene sequence: CDR1 MNHNS, CDR2 SASEGT. The CDR3 nucleotides are TGTGCCAGCAGTCAAGTAAGATCTGGCACTGAAGCTTTCTTT. Its translation is CASSQVRSGTEAFF.

The chain is built from TRBV6-1 and TRBJ2-1; possibly TRBD2 for D (5 bases). Germline V CDR1 and CDR2: MNHNS, SASEGT. There are 15 residues in the CDR3. The ends were cut back, 8 bases at V and 6 bases at J, with 20 bases in the middle. CDR3 coding DNA: TGTGCCAGCCCCCCCCCGTGGCTAGCTCCCAATGAGCAGTTCTTC. Translating it yields CASPPPWLAPNEQFF.

This chain connects TRBV5-1 to TRBJ1-5; D is unresolved. V was cut by 5 bases and J by 9 bases, with 12 bases left in between. Germline V lookup: CDR1 SGHRS, CDR2 YFSETQ. CDR3 length: 12 amino acids. The DNA of the CDR3 is TGCGCCAGCAGAGCAGACTGGGGGCCCCAGCATTTT. Its protein is CASRADWGPQHF.

The CDR3 DNA sequence: TGTGCCAGCAGCCAAGATCTGGAGTATGGCTACACCTTC. It translates to CASSQDLEYGYTF. The chain couples TRBV4-2 to TRBJ1-2; D unresolved. Trimming cost V 0 bases and J 5 bases, with 7 bases left between them. This CDR3 is 13 amino acids long. Germline CDR1 and CDR2: LGHNA and YNFKEQ.

Points on this clone: The junction departs from the called germline gene at one end, perhaps through a read error. This chain connects TRBV28 to TRBJ1-2; 9 positions agree with TRBD1. From germline, CDR1 is MDHEN and CDR2 SYDVKM. CDR3 length: 14 amino acids. The CDR3 spells CASSLQGAGYGHTF. DNA for the CDR3: TGTGCCAGCAGTCTACAGGGGGCCGGCTATGGCCACACCTTC.

This chain connects TRBV6-5 to TRBJ2-1; D possibly uses TRBD1 or TRBD2 (5 bases each). V lost 5 bases and J 3 bases, leaving 14 bases between the germline ends. The CDR3 runs to 15 residues. Germline V gene lookup returns CDR1 MNHEY and CDR2 SVGAGI. CDR3 region: CASSPNRDLYNEQFF. DNA of the CDR3: TGTGCCAGCAGTCCCAACCGGGACCTCTACAATGAGCAGTTCTTC.

This clone was seen only a few times. The CDR3 sequence is CASSLAVGYEQFF. The CDR3 nucleotides are TGTGCCAGCAGCTTAGCGGTCGGGTATGAGCAGTTCTTC. The chain couples TRBV7-6 to TRBJ2-1; D is undetermined. Germline-derived CDR1 and CDR2 are SGHVS and FNYEAQ. The CDR3 contains 13 residues. Trimming removed 0 bases at V and 8 bases at J, with 8 bases between. The whole variable domain, remainder taken from reference TRBV7-6 and TRBJ2-1, is GAGVSQSPRYKVTKRGQDVALRCDPISGHVSLYWYRQALGQGPEFLTYFNYEAQQDKSGLPNDRFSAERPEGSISTLTIQRTEQRDSAMYRCASSLAVGYEQFFGPGTRLTVL.

The chain couples TRBV9 to TRBJ2-6, with D tentatively TRBD1 (6 bases). The CDR3 totals 17 residues. Germline V gene data show CDR1 as SGDLS and CDR2 as YYNGEE. The V end lost 6 bases, the J end lost 0 bases, and 16 bases lay between the germline ends. The CDR3 DNA sequence: TGTGCCAGCACCGTTGGGGGCTCGGTCTCTGGGGCCAACGTCCTGACTTTC. Its translation: CASTVGGSVSGANVLTF.

The CDR3 nucleotides are TGTGCCAGCAGCTTAGCGGGGACGCAGTATTTT. Protein product: CASSLAGTQYF. The V call is TRBV7-2, the J call TRBJ2-3; D unclear. The length of the CDR3 is 11 residues. V shed 0 bases and J shed 9 bases, with 4 bases lying between them. The germline gives CDR1 SGHTA, CDR2 FQGNSA.

The J gene is TRBJ1-4, the V gene TRBV28; D is possibly TRBD1 (5 bases). CDR1 and CDR2 from the germline V gene are MDHEN and SYDVKM. The CDR3 is 15 amino acids. Trimming removed 5 bases from V and 3 bases from J, with 13 bases in between. For the CDR3, the DNA is TGTGCCAGCAGTCCCCCCGGAGGGGCTAATGAAAAACTGTTTTTT. The encoded protein is CASSPPGGANEKLFF.

About this clone itself: Other nucleotide sequences in the sample specify the same CDR3. This chain joins TRBV18 and TRBJ2-7; unclear D gene. The germline V gene has CDR1 KGHSH and CDR2 LQKENI. V was pared by 2 bases and J by 3 bases, with 5 bases between. This CDR3 region has 12 residues. CDR3 region: CASSPTDYEQYF. In nucleotides, the CDR3 is TGTGCCAGCTCACCAACTGACTACGAGCAGTACTTC.

The CDR3, as DNA: TGTGCCAGCAGCCTGACTAGCGAGGGGACCTACGAGCAGTACTTC. This gives the protein CASSLTSEGTYEQYF. The chain combines TRBV9 with TRBJ2-7; 8 positions match TRBD2. CDR1 SGDLS and CDR2 YYNGEE come from the germline V gene. This CDR3 is 15 amino acids long. The V and J ends lost 4 bases and 2 bases, in that order; junction bases with no gene match: 8.

This clone was found once. CDR3 sequence reads: CASARGRVDEQYF. The CDR3, as DNA: TGTGCCAGTGCACGGGGTAGAGTTGACGAGCAGTACTTC. V and J are TRBV6-1 and TRBJ2-7, with D possibly matching TRBD2 (5 bases). This CDR3 spans 13 amino acids. Germline lookup yields CDR1 MNHNS and CDR2 SASEGT. The V gene lost 9 bases and the J gene lost 5 bases, with 17 bases spanning the gap.

The rearrangement links TRBV5-1 to TRBJ2-1; D remains unclear. V was pared by 2 bases and J by 5 bases, with 8 bases between. The CDR3 is 13 amino acids. The germline V gene encodes CDR1 SGHRS and CDR2 YFSETQ. For the CDR3, the DNA is TGCGCCAGCAGCTTTGGCCGGAACAATGAGCAGTTCTTC. Its translation: CASSFGRNNEQFF.

This sequence joins TRBV27 and TRBJ1-2; no reliable D call. This CDR3 spans 13 amino acids. From germline, CDR1 is MNHEY and CDR2 SMNVEV (reference sequence). With 4 bases removed from V and 2 bases from J, the gap between germline ends came to 8 bases. In DNA, the CDR3 is TGTGCCAGCAGTTCAGTAGCAAACTATGGCTACACCTTC. Translation gives CASSSVANYGYTF.